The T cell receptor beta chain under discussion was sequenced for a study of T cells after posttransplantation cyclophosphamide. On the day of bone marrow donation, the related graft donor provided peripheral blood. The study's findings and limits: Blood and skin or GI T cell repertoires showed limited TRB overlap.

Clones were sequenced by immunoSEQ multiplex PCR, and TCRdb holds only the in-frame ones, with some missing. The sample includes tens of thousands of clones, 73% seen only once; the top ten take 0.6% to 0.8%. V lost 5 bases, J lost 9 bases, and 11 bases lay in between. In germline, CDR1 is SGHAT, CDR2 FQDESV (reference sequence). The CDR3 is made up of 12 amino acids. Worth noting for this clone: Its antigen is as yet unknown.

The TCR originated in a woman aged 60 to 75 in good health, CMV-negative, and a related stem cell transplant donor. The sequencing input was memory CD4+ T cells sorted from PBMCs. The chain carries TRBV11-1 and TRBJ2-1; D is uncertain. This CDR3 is CASSPIVVEQFF. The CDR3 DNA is TGTGCCAGCAGCCCTATAGTTGTTGAGCAGTTCTTC. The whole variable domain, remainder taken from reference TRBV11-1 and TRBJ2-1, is EAEVAQSPRYKITEKSQAVAFWCDPISGHATLYWYRQILGQGPELLVQFQDESVVDDSQLPKDRFSAERLKGVDSTLKIQPAELGDSAMYLCASSPIVVEQFFGPGTRLTVL.